This TCR beta chain was documented in a study of blood T cell repertoires in COVID-19. Turning to the study itself: Samples of COVID-19 (acute and convalescent) were obtained from the United States, Italy and Spain. PBMCs, B-cell-depleted T cells, or T cells provided the cDNA or gDNA that made up the material.

The CDR3 length is 15 residues. Germline values: CDR1 MNHEY, CDR2 SMNVEV (reference sequence). V trimming: 6 bases; J trimming: 2 bases; junction bases outside the gene matches: 5. Self-reported history from a screening survey and questionnaire set each donor's cohort. In the original analysis: Amplification of reference gene primers provided the estimated nucleated cell counts. Only in-frame clones appear in the TCRdb table, and some are missing; sequencing was by immunoSEQ multiplex PCR. V and J calls and clone size are given by that table; D and trimming were obtained from the DNA. The sample holds 400,000 or so clones, approximately 90% seen once.

The chain carries TRBV27 and TRBJ2-7, with 12 bases lining up with TRBD2. Sequenced input: PBMCs or T cells enriched from blood (not recorded which). This sequence was found in a man aged 30-40 years who had recovered from COVID-19. The CDR3 here is CASSLTSGSPYEQYF. The CDR3 DNA sequence: TGTGCCAGCAGCCTGACTAGCGGGAGTCCCTACGAGCAGTACTTC.